Following are 17 T cell receptor beta chains from one sample sequenced in a study of blood T cell repertoires in COVID-19. Only in-frame clones appear in the TCRdb table, and some are missing; sequencing was by immunoSEQ multiplex PCR. The sample includes roughly 200,000 clones, 88% of them seen just once. Sequencing was performed on peripheral blood. The receptors here all came from a man aged 18 to 29 with active or convalescent COVID-19.

The gene calls are TRBV3-1 (or the pseudogene TRBV3-2) and TRBJ1-2, with D unclear. Germline values: CDR1 LGHDT, CDR2 YNNKEL (reference sequence). This CDR3 has 14 amino acids. The ends were cut back, 0 bases at V and 7 bases at J, with 12 bases in the middle. The CDR3 spells CASSQDAGGRGYTF. The CDR3 nucleotides read TGTGCCAGCAGCCAAGATGCGGGAGGGCGTGGCTACACCTTC.

V and J are TRBV9 and TRBJ2-1, with D possibly matching TRBD2 (7 bases). Deletions cut 2 bases from V and 2 bases from J, with 11 bases between. Looked up from germline, CDR1 is SGDLS and CDR2 is YYNGEE. The CDR3 is 15 residues long. The CDR3 sequence is CASSVLGGAYNEQFF. CDR3 nucleotides: TGTGCCAGCAGCGTTTTAGGGGGGGCCTACAATGAGCAGTTCTTC.

The gene calls are TRBV7-9 and TRBJ2-1, with 14 bases lining up with TRBD2. Trimming removed 4 bases from V and 4 bases from J; junction bases left unmatched: 3. The CDR3 runs 16 residues. Germline V gene sequence: CDR1 SEHNR, CDR2 FQNEAQ (reference sequence). CDR3: CASSSWTSGRYNEQFF. The CDR3 DNA is TGTGCCAGCAGCTCCTGGACTAGCGGGAGGTACAATGAGCAGTTCTTC. Full variable domain (outside the CDR3, taken from reference TRBV7-9 and TRBJ2-1): DTGVSQNPRHKITKRGQNVTFRCDPISEHNRLYWYRQTLGQGPEFLTYFQNEAQLEKSRLLSDRFSAERPKGSFSTLEIQRTEQGDSAMYLCASSSWTSGRYNEQFFGPGTRLTVL.

The V call is TRBV7-2, the J call TRBJ2-2; 10 nucleotides agree with TRBD1. With V trimmed by 4 bases and J by 7 bases, 6 bases remained unmatched. Germline CDR1 is SGHTA and CDR2 is FQGNSA. The CDR3 extends over 15 amino acids. The CDR3 DNA reads TGTGCCAGCAGCTGGACAGGGGGGATTGACGGGGAGCTGTTTTTT. Its translation: CASSWTGGIDGELFF. Full variable domain (missing parts from reference TRBV7-2 and TRBJ2-2): GAGVSQSPSNKVTEKGKDVELRCDPISGHTALYWYRQSLGQGLEFLIYFQGNSAPDKSGLPSDRFSAERTGGSVSTLTIQRTQQEDSAVYLCASSWTGGIDGELFFGEGSRLTVL.

The chain is built from TRBV7-6 and TRBJ1-1; D is unclear. Germline V gene sequence: CDR1 SGHVS, CDR2 FNYEAQ. This CDR3 comprises 12 residues. V shed 7 bases and J shed 4 bases, with 10 bases lying between them. The CDR3 loop is CASTRLSTEAFF. The CDR3 DNA reads TGTGCCAGCACTCGTTTGAGCACTGAAGCTTTCTTT. Combining the CDR3 with reference TRBV7-6 and TRBJ1-1 gives the whole variable domain GAGVSQSPRYKVTKRGQDVALRCDPISGHVSLYWYRQALGQGPEFLTYFNYEAQQDKSGLPNDRFSAERPEGSISTLTIQRTEQRDSAMYRCASTRLSTEAFFGQGTRLTVV.

The chain links TRBV4-2 to TRBJ2-3; 7 nucleotides match TRBD1. Germline V gives CDR1 LGHNA, CDR2 YNFKEQ. The CDR3 length is 15 residues. V lost 1 base, J lost 4 bases, and 5 bases stayed unmatched. This CDR3 reads CASSQVQGVADTQYF. The CDR3, as DNA: TGTGCCAGCAGCCAAGTTCAGGGGGTTGCAGATACGCAGTATTTT.

V is TRBV19 and J is TRBJ1-2, with 7 bases lining up with TRBD1. CDR1 is LNHDA, CDR2 SQIVND, per germline (reference sequence). J was trimmed by 3 bases and V by 3 bases; bases with no gene match: 13. The CDR3 runs 17 residues. The CDR3 reads CASSILLTGTIDYGYTF. The CDR3 DNA follows: TGTGCCAGTAGTATCCTATTGACAGGGACGATCGACTATGGCTACACCTTC.

The chain uses TRBV4-1 and TRBJ1-2; 8 nucleotides align to TRBD1. Per germline, CDR1 MGHRA and CDR2 YSYEKL. The CDR3 contains 14 residues. J was trimmed by 2 bases and V by 2 bases; bases with no gene match: 1. The chain's CDR3 is CASSQRTGNYGYTF. In nucleotides, the CDR3 is TGCGCCAGCAGCCAACGGACAGGGAACTATGGCTACACCTTC.

V is TRBV2 and J is TRBJ1-2; possible D gene TRBD1, 5 bases. V was pared by 6 bases and J by 5 bases, with 13 bases between. The CDR3 covers 13 residues. Germline CDR1 is SNHLY and CDR2 is FYNNEI. CDR3 sequence: CASSFDSGYGYTF. The CDR3 nucleotides are TGTGCCAGCAGCTTCGACAGCGGGTATGGCTACACCTTC.

The chain employs TRBV7-2 and TRBJ2-7, with 15 bases that match TRBD2. The V segment lost 5 bases and the J segment 6 bases; nucleotides outside the gene matches: 5. Germline loops: CDR1 SGHTA, CDR2 FQGNSA. CDR3 length equals 15 residues. This chain's CDR3 is CASSPGLAGGGEQYF. The CDR3 DNA sequence: TGTGCCAGCAGCCCGGGACTAGCGGGAGGAGGCGAGCAGTACTTC.

The chain joins TRBV7-9 to TRBJ2-4, with TRBD2 as a possible D gene (5 bases). V shed 5 bases and J shed 0 bases, with 14 bases lying between them. Germline loops: CDR1 SEHNR, CDR2 FQNEAQ (reference sequence). This CDR3 is 16 amino acids long. As DNA, the CDR3 is TGTGCCAGCAGCCCCCTGGACTTCTCAGCCAAAAACATTCAGTACTTC. It encodes CASSPLDFSAKNIQYF.

The CDR3 sequence: CASSSFDRDYGYTF. The CDR3 bases are TGTGCCAGCAGCTCGTTCGACAGGGACTATGGCTACACCTTC. The chain recombines TRBV7-2 with TRBJ1-2, with TRBD1 matching over 7 bases. Germline V gene sequence: CDR1 SGHTA, CDR2 FQGNSA. There are 14 residues in the CDR3. The junction had 5 bases not matched to a gene; V was cut back by 4 bases and J by 3 bases.

The chain couples TRBV5-6 to TRBJ2-1; TRBD2 aligns across 10 bases. V dropped 5 bases and J dropped 4; count of bases not matched to a gene: 6. This CDR3 contains 15 residues. Germline CDR1 SGHDT, CDR2 YYEEEE. The CDR3 DNA reads TGTGCCAGCAGGGATTTAGCGGGGGGTTACAATGAGCAGTTCTTC. It is translated as CASRDLAGGYNEQFF.

The chain couples TRBV25-1 to TRBJ1-2; perhaps TRBD1 as D (5 bases). Trimming stripped 8 bases from V and 10 bases from J, with 17 bases between. The CDR3 sequence is 12 residues long. Germline lookup yields CDR1 MGHDK and CDR2 SYGVNS. CDR3 in DNA: TGTGCCAGCGATAGACAGCGGGGGTTCTACACCTTC. This sequence encodes CASDRQRGFYTF.

The chain carries TRBV6-6 and TRBJ1-5, with 9 bases that match TRBD1. Trimming at V came to 6 bases and at J to 7 bases, leaving 10 bases not matched to a gene. The V gene's germline CDR1 is MNHNY and CDR2 SVGAGI (reference sequence). There are 15 residues in the CDR3. The CDR3: CASRTTDRGNQPQHF. CDR3 bases: TGTGCCAGCAGGACCACGGACAGGGGTAACCAGCCCCAGCATTTT.

This clone was seen a handful of times. This sequence joins TRBV2 and TRBJ1-6; no clear D. Trimming took off 7 bases at V and 9 bases at J, with 10 bases between the two ends. Germline-derived CDR1 and CDR2 are SNHLY and FYNNEI. The CDR3 has 12 amino acids. The CDR3 DNA sequence: TGTGCCAGCACCGAGGAGGTTTCACCCCTCCACTTT. The encoded protein is CASTEEVSPLHF.

CDR3 sequence (DNA): TGTGCCAGCAGTGTAGTAGCGGGAGGGCAAGAGACCCAGTACTTC. Translated: CASSVVAGGQETQYF. The chain carries TRBV2 and TRBJ2-5, with TRBD2 matching over 11 bases. Germline V gives CDR1 SNHLY, CDR2 FYNNEI. Losses at the gene ends were 4 bases for V and 2 bases for J; bases not matched to a gene: 3. The CDR3 spans 15 residues.